This T cell receptor (beta chain) appears in the sequencing data of a study of blood T cell repertoires in COVID-19. The CDR3 sequence is 14 residues long. V lost 4 bases, J lost 0 bases, and 9 bases lay in between. Germline CDR1 and CDR2: SEHNR and FQNEAQ (reference sequence). The repertoire was sequenced with immunoSEQ multiplex PCR; TCRdb's copy has only in-frame clones and lacks some. The table lists about 220,000 clones, around 82% of them singletons. What was sequenced was peripheral blood. The clonotype originates from a human donor in a cohort sampled during active COVID-19. J is TRBJ1-1 and V is TRBV7-9; weak D call: TRBD1 (5 bases). The CDR3 DNA reads TGTGCCAGCAGCTCCCAGGGCTTGAACACTGAAGCTTTCTTT. This gives the protein CASSSQGLNTEAFF.